These 15 T cell receptor beta chains share one sample of origin, sequenced in a study of PD-L1 blockade in urothelial cancer. Sequencing used immunoSEQ multiplex PCR; TCRdb keeps in-frame clones, though not all of them. The table records fewer than 45,000 clones, roughly four fifths of them present only once. Sequenced material: PBMCs, taken around atezolizumab (anti-PD-L1) treatment. The receptors shown here come from a man between 65 and 85 years old with urothelial cancer.

The chain employs TRBV4-3 and TRBJ2-2; perhaps TRBD2 as D (5 bases). This CDR3 has 15 amino acids. Germline V gene data show CDR1 as LGHNA and CDR2 as YSLEER. Between the trimmed V and J ends, which lost 1 base and 8 bases, there was a span of 14 bases. This chain's CDR3 is CASSQVSRRGGELFF. CDR3 bases: TGCGCCAGCAGCCAAGTTAGCAGGAGAGGGGGGGAGCTGTTTTTT.

This rearrangement joins TRBV6-5 to TRBJ2-1; 14 positions match TRBD2. This CDR3 has 16 amino acids. J gave up 6 bases and V 0 bases, and 1 base lay outside the gene matches. Germline V gives CDR1 MNHEY, CDR2 SVGAGI. The DNA for the CDR3 is TGTGCCAGCAGTTACTCTGGACTAGCGGGAGGCAATGAGCAGTTCTTC. This translates into CASSYSGLAGGNEQFF.

The gene calls are TRBV6-5 and TRBJ2-2; 10 nucleotides line up with TRBD1. From germline, CDR1 is MNHEY and CDR2 SVGAGI. The CDR3 sequence is 16 residues long. V lost 4 bases, J lost 4 bases, and 6 bases stayed unmatched. The CDR3 sequence is CASSSSRTGGTGELFF. The CDR3, as DNA: TGTGCCAGCAGTTCTTCTCGGACAGGGGGCACCGGGGAGCTGTTTTTT.

This chain links TRBV5-1 with TRBJ2-1; TRBD2 agrees at 7 bases. With V trimmed by 3 bases and J by 2 bases, 23 bases remained unmatched. From germline, CDR1 is SGHRS and CDR2 YFSETQ. The CDR3 covers 21 residues. The CDR3 protein is CASSSPPFRTAASGTYNEQFF. Here the CDR3 DNA reads TGCGCCAGCAGCTCCCCACCTTTCCGGACTGCGGCTAGCGGAACCTACAATGAGCAGTTCTTC.

This clone showed up just once. The genes are TRBV5-1 and TRBJ1-1; 7 nucleotides match TRBD1. Trimming took 4 bases from V and 1 from J; bases not matched to a gene: 7. The germline V gene has CDR1 SGHRS and CDR2 YFSETQ. The CDR3 has 15 residues. The DNA of the CDR3 is TGCGCCAGCAGCCCCCCGGGACAGAGGAACACTGAAGCTTTCTTT. Translated: CASSPPGQRNTEAFF.

The genes are TRBV12-5 and TRBJ1-5; D is ambiguous. Germline V lookup: CDR1 LGHNT, CDR2 FRNRAP. The V and J ends lost 5 bases and 1 base respectively, with 9 bases between them. The CDR3 length is 14 residues. The CDR3 region has the DNA TGTGCTAGTGGTCCCGGTGAGAGCAATCAGCCCCAGCATTTT. Encoded protein: CASGPGESNQPQHF.

The genes are TRBV2 and TRBJ2-5, with TRBD2 identical over 11 bases. This CDR3 is built from 13 residues. Losses at the gene ends were 9 bases for V and 5 bases for J; bases not matched to a gene: 5. CDR1 is SNHLY and CDR2 is FYNNEI in the germline V gene. The CDR3 DNA reads TGTGCCAGGACTAGCGGGGAGGGGGAGACCCAGTACTTC. This codes for CARTSGEGETQYF.

The chain joins TRBV5-1 to TRBJ2-7, with 11 bases lining up with TRBD2. The CDR3 is 15 residues long. Germline loops: CDR1 SGHRS, CDR2 YFSETQ. J was trimmed by 6 bases and V by 0 bases; bases with no gene match: 5. This chain's CDR3 is CASSLDSGGVTEQYF. The DNA for the CDR3 is TGCGCCAGCAGCTTGGATAGCGGGGGGGTTACCGAGCAGTACTTC.

The rearrangement uses TRBV6-1 and TRBJ2-1, with D perhaps TRBD1 (5 bases). Trimming shortened V by 4 bases and J by 4 bases, and 17 bases separated the two germline ends. Germline-derived CDR1 and CDR2 are MNHNS and SASEGT. The CDR3 loop spans 16 amino acids. The CDR3 spells CASSALGRALYNEQFF. The DNA for the CDR3 is TGTGCCAGCAGTGCTCTGGGCAGGGCCTTATACAATGAGCAGTTCTTC.

The chain employs TRBV5-1 and TRBJ2-1; 14 nucleotides match TRBD2. Germline lookup yields CDR1 SGHRS and CDR2 YFSETQ. V was pared by 4 bases and J by 7 bases, with 7 bases of the junction left unmatched. This CDR3 has 16 amino acids. The CDR3 DNA sequence: TGCGCCAGCAGCATCGGACTAGCGGGAGGTGCGAATGAGCAGTTCTTC. This encodes CASSIGLAGGANEQFF.

This clone was counted a few times. The chain couples TRBV6-1 to TRBJ1-4, with a possible D match to TRBD1 (5 bases). CDR1 and CDR2 from the germline V gene are MNHNS and SASEGT. The CDR3 has 12 amino acids. Trimming pared 7 bases from V and 8 bases from J, leaving 11 bases between. The CDR3 loop is CASKETEEKLFF. The CDR3 DNA is TGTGCCAGCAAGGAGACAGAAGAAAAACTGTTTTTT.

This chain connects TRBV5-6 to TRBJ2-7; TRBD1 matches at 8 bases. Germline trimming cut 4 bases from V and 7 bases from J; bases unmatched to any gene: 13. This CDR3 region has 15 residues. Germline V lookup: CDR1 SGHDT, CDR2 YYEEEE. CDR3 DNA sequence: TGTGCCAGCAGCGACGCGGACAGGGAACTTTGGGAGCAGTACTTC. Amino acids: CASSDADRELWEQYF.

In DNA, the CDR3 is TGTGCCAGCAGTGTAGACAGGGGAGAGACCCAGTACTTC. This gives the protein CASSVDRGETQYF. The chain links TRBV6-1 to TRBJ2-5, with 8 bases fitting TRBD1. In germline, CDR1 is MNHNS, CDR2 SASEGT. With V trimmed by 4 bases and J by 4 bases, 2 bases remained unmatched. The CDR3 sequence is 13 residues long.

The chain recombines TRBV30 with TRBJ2-7; a possible D gene is TRBD1 (6 bases). In germline, CDR1 is GTSNPN, CDR2 SVGIG (reference sequence). V was clipped by 2 bases and J by 3 bases, with 11 bases between them. The CDR3 is 13 residues long. CDR3 in DNA: TGTGCCTGGAGTCCAGGACAGAGCTACGAGCAGTACTTC. Protein sequence: CAWSPGQSYEQYF.

The J gene is TRBJ1-3, the V gene TRBV5-1; TRBD1 matches at 9 bases. Germline V lookup: CDR1 SGHRS, CDR2 YFSETQ. The length of the CDR3 is 15 residues. Unmatched junction bases numbered 4, after V lost 3 bases and J lost 3 bases. DNA for the CDR3: TGCGCCAGCAGCTCGGGACAGGGATTTGGAAACACCATATATTTT. Translating gives CASSSGQGFGNTIYF. The full variable domain, its missing parts supplied by reference TRBV5-1 and TRBJ1-3, is KAGVTQTPRYLIKTRGQQVTLSCSPISGHRSVSWYQQTPGQGLQFLFEYFSETQRNKGNFPGRFSGRQFSNSRSEMNVSTLELGDSALYLCASSSGQGFGNTIYFGEGSWLTVV.